This T cell receptor beta chain was sequenced in a study of shared clonotypes between healthy human individuals. Naive CD8 populations comprised CD45RO-negative cells positively selected for CCR7, excluding terminally differentiated effector memory CD45RA+ cells. The CDR3 length is 13 residues. CDR1 is WNHNN, CDR2 SYGVQD, per germline (reference sequence). Trimming at V came to 8 bases and at J to 7 bases, leaving 6 bases not matched to a gene. The protocol was immunoSEQ multiplex PCR, while the TCRdb copy is restricted to in-frame clones and leaves out a portion. Altogether hundreds of thousands of clones are present, roughly 96% being singletons, with the ten largest covering roughly 0.1%.

The receptor comes from a woman between 25 and 40 years old in good health. The V call is TRBV10-1, the J call TRBJ2-1, with 9 nucleotides matching TRBD2. Sequenced input: naive CD8+ T cells sorted from blood. The CDR3, as DNA: TGCGCCAGCTCTGGCGGGAGGGGGAATGAGCAGTTCTTC. Translation gives CASSGGRGNEQFF.